The TCR beta chain under discussion was sequenced for a study of shared clonotypes between healthy human individuals. Overall study context: Per-donor plates numbered three CD4 naive, three CD4 memory, two CD8 naive and one CD8 memory.

The germline V gene encodes CDR1 LNHNV and CDR2 YYDKDF (reference sequence). CDR3 length: 16 residues. V was shortened by 5 bases and J by 8 bases, with 21 bases between the two germline ends. Using immunoSEQ multiplex PCR, the repertoire was profiled, and TCRdb retains in-frame clones only, with some absent. The table shows 2 million to 2.5 million clones, with under 97% occurring only once. The sequenced sample was naive CD4+ T cells sorted from blood. As to subset: CD45RA+ positively selected. This clonotype was sampled from a man aged 18 to 30 in good health. The chain recombines TRBV15 with TRBJ1-4, with D possibly being TRBD1 (5 bases). The CDR3 DNA is TGTGCCACCAGCGGTTACGGGACCGGCGGGGGGGAAAAACTGTTTTTT. Amino acids: CATSGYGTGGGEKLFF.